The clone carrying this T cell receptor (beta chain) has only a few counts. Its target is unknown. These data are taken from a study of identical twins. This CDR3 has 17 amino acids. Broader study findings: Twin pairs' shared out-of-frame alpha sequences were enriched in low generation probability.

TCRdb recomputed calls from the 5' RACE reads with MiXCR, one row per CDR3 protein. The sample yields around 650,000 distinct CDR3 sequences, less than 9% seen once. These data also formed part of another study, on yellow fever vaccine responses in identical twins.

This TCR was recovered from a woman aged 18 to 35 in good health. Sequenced: PBMCs. This chain links TRBV21-1 with TRBJ2-1; TRBD2, the table's D call, lacks a check against the DNA. TRBV21-1 is shown as a pseudogene. This chain's CDR3 is CASSKTLQIGPWGEQFF. In nucleotides, the CDR3 is TGTGCCAGCAGCAAAACTTTGCAGATAGGCCCGTGGGGTGAGCAGTTCTTC.